The 6 T cell receptor beta chains listed next were all sequenced from one sample in a study of ipilimumab plus nivolumab after autologous stem cell transplantation (dated by TCRdb to the early 2020s). Libraries were constructed by the immunoSEQ multiplex PCR assay. TCRdb carries this immuneACCESS record with in-frame sequences only. Its versions omit some clonotypes, under half of them owing to an unresolved V gene in the studies checked, with the rest unexplained. The sample table lists 15,000 to 20,000 clones, 75% to 85% of them with a count of one. The ten largest clonotypes hold approximately 19% of the sample. Sequenced here: PBMCs, sampled in a trial of ipilimumab plus nivolumab as post-transplant consolidation. The source is a male donor with diffuse large B-cell lymphoma.

This clone appeared a single time. V gene TRBV6-5 combines with J gene TRBJ2-3, with TRBD1 identical over 8 bases. Germline V gene data show CDR1 as MNHEY and CDR2 as SVGAGI. The V and J ends lost 4 bases and 2 bases, in that order; junction bases with no gene match: 8. The CDR3 has 16 residues. Here the CDR3 reads CASSSGTGFPTDTQYF. The CDR3 coding sequence is TGTGCCAGCAGTTCCGGGACAGGTTTTCCCACAGATACGCAGTATTTT.

This chain links TRBV5-1 with TRBJ2-7; TRBD1 agrees at 8 bases. The V gene's germline CDR1 is SGHRS and CDR2 YFSETQ. Trimming removed 4 bases from V and 5 bases from J; junction bases left unmatched: 8. The CDR3 loop spans 14 amino acids. CDR3 nucleotides: TGCGCCAGCAGCCCCTGGACAGGGAGAAACGAGCAGTACTTC. This codes for CASSPWTGRNEQYF.

This clone has only one observation. V is TRBV7-2 and J is TRBJ2-2; the match to TRBD2 covers 7 bases. After removal of 1 base from V and 4 bases from J, the junction contained 3 bases not matched to a gene. The germline gives CDR1 SGHTA, CDR2 FQGNSA. The CDR3 runs 15 residues. The CDR3 DNA reads TGTGCCAGCAGCTTAGGCGGGAGCGGCACCGGGGAGCTGTTTTTT. It encodes CASSLGGSGTGELFF.

This clone rates as medium-sized. The chain links TRBV29-1 to TRBJ1-2; D is unresolved. V was pared by 4 bases and J by 3 bases, with 18 bases between. CDR3 length: 15 amino acids. Germline CDR1 reads SQVTM; CDR2 reads ANQGSEA. CDR3: CSVGTRQTRDYGYTF. The CDR3 DNA reads as TGCAGCGTTGGAACTCGGCAGACGAGGGACTATGGCTACACCTTC.

The chain has TRBV5-1 and TRBJ2-1, with 10 bases lining up with TRBD2. CDR1 SGHRS and CDR2 YFSETQ come from the germline V gene. The CDR3 is 17 residues long. Unmatched junction bases numbered 7, after V lost 2 bases and J lost 2 bases. The CDR3 protein is CASSFFSGGSAYNEQFF. DNA for the CDR3: TGCGCCAGCAGCTTTTTTAGCGGGGGGAGTGCCTACAATGAGCAGTTCTTC.

For this clone: Other nucleotide sequences from this sample produce the same CDR3. This chain joins TRBV18 and TRBJ2-3; no reliable D call. CDR1 is KGHSH, CDR2 LQKENI, per germline. V lost 3 bases to trimming and J lost 2 bases, with 3 bases between them. This CDR3 spans 12 amino acids. CDR3 region: CASSPNTDTQYF. CDR3 sequence (DNA): TGTGCCAGCTCACCGAACACAGATACGCAGTATTTT.